Detailed here is one T cell receptor beta chain. Its antigen is unidentified. The source of the sample is a study of cytomegalovirus exposure and HLA in healthy donors. About the research overall: HLA-typed donors were the source of about 85 million unique TCRs, which an early data release held. General study results and limits: Earlier analysis yielded a pattern in which most TCR beta V segments were productive about 90% or about 30% of the time. Confirmation in vitro established that three CMV-associated chains were specific for CMV antigens. The authors judged a highly shared variant cluster likely a sequencing artifact.

Use of 60 Vbeta and 13 Jbeta primers characterized the PCR. Some clones are missing from TCRdb's copy, which holds only in-frame ones; the method was immunoSEQ multiplex PCR. The sample comprises roughly 62,000 clones, about 81% of which are singletons, and 5% to 6.5% rests with the top ten. Trimming left V 1 base short and J 10 bases short, with 7 bases between. Looked up from germline, CDR1 is MDHEN and CDR2 is SYDVKM. The CDR3 covers 11 residues. The clonotype originates from a woman in her 30s in good health and CMV-seronegative. V and J are TRBV28 and TRBJ1-1; D not resolved. What was sequenced was PBMCs. The CDR3 sequence: CASSLSFRAFF. The CDR3 DNA sequence: TGTGCCAGCAGTTTATCCTTTCGAGCTTTCTTT.